A selection of T cell receptor beta chains follows, all from one sample in a study of radiotherapy plus CTLA-4 blockade in lung cancer. Assay: immunoSEQ multiplex PCR; the TCRdb copy retains only in-frame clones and omits some. Of 80,000 or so clones listed, over 70% were seen once; the top ten hold 3.5% to 4.5%. This material consisted of peripheral blood, taken from a patient treated with radiotherapy plus ipilimumab. These receptor sequences come from a human donor with non-small cell lung cancer who had a partial response to radiotherapy plus ipilimumab. Some clones in this sample may be carry-over from other donors' samples. The conserved cysteine and the conserved F or W are not part of the CDR3 here. A D gene is named only where the DNA matches it firmly.

cdr3_aa	v_call	j_call	d_call
ASSLWDFQRPYEQY	TRBV7-9	TRBJ2-7	-
TSSQDRSGSGNEQY	TRBV1	TRBJ2-7	-
ASSVQGLGIPGELF	TRBV6-1	TRBJ2-2	TRBD2
ASSIGGTGWETQY	TRBV19	TRBJ2-5	-
ASSKAGQSYEQY	TRBV5-1	TRBJ2-7	-
ASSRLRGQQETQY	TRBV14	TRBJ2-5	-
AVLASDGPYEQY	TRBV27	TRBJ2-7	TRBD2
ASSMPGVPLNNEQF	TRBV19	TRBJ2-1	-
ASSPSLLASTDTQY	TRBV7-8	TRBJ2-3	-
ASSFRTSGRNEQF	TRBV5-4	TRBJ2-1	TRBD2
ASSPQTGGNYGYT	TRBV19	TRBJ1-2	TRBD1
ASSLSAGRARTGELF	TRBV27	TRBJ2-2	TRBD2
ASSLGPGDTEAF	TRBV7-7	TRBJ1-1	-
ASSAGQRSSGNTIY	TRBV4-3	TRBJ1-3	-
ASSFPGTGKPTDTQY	TRBV5-1	TRBJ2-3	-
ASSFLLQGARDNEQF	TRBV28	TRBJ2-1	TRBD1
ASRPHLTAGANYEQY	TRBV12-2	TRBJ2-7	-
AGQTGGGDEQF	TRBV28	TRBJ2-1	TRBD1
ASSLSYWGEQY	TRBV27	TRBJ2-5	-
ASSQDSLTDTQY	TRBV10-1	TRBJ2-3	-
ASSRTGEGTEAF	TRBV7-9	TRBJ1-1	TRBD1
ASSQGGTQY	TRBV4-1	TRBJ2-5	-
ASSLKADTIY	TRBV28	TRBJ1-3	-
ASSPTSSLSTDTQY	TRBV7-2	TRBJ2-3	TRBD2
ASSRLDPSYEQY	TRBV5-8	TRBJ2-7	-
AWSAGQYTEAF	TRBV30	TRBJ1-1	-
ASSQVFLTSGYNEQF	TRBV4-3	TRBJ2-1	TRBD2
ASTGSDTPSTDTQY	TRBV19	TRBJ2-3	-
ASSGLAGSGGQY	TRBV4-2	TRBJ2-7	TRBD2
ASSVGVAGSETQY	TRBV2	TRBJ2-5	TRBD2
ASSAWTGKNNEQY	TRBV7-9	TRBJ2-7	TRBD1
ASSVTGGTNAEQY	TRBV5-6	TRBJ2-7	-
ASSDRGAYNEQF	TRBV10-1	TRBJ2-1	-
ASSQRQGVSYEQY	TRBV28	TRBJ2-7	TRBD1
ASSVTSASSYNEQF	TRBV9	TRBJ2-1	TRBD2
ASSLAGQGNEQY	TRBV18	TRBJ2-7	-
ASSLWSDRDYEQY	TRBV28	TRBJ2-7	TRBD1